This TCR beta chain was recorded in a study of T cells in Graves' hyperthyroidism and ophthalmopathy. Study-level results: From stable hyperthyroidism, ophthalmopathy was separated by a 13 V-J model. Most thyroid clonotypes that were expanded above 0.001 also turned up in blood.

The CDR3 regions of TCR beta were amplified from RNA transcripts. Carried out on the TCR CDR3, a first-round RT-PCR used the HTBI primer set. TCRdb reprocessed the multiplex PCR reads via MiXCR and lists one record per CDR3 protein. The repertoire consists of 250,000 to 350,000 distinct CDR3 sequences, with 16% occurring once and the leading ten covering roughly a third. Graves' hyperthyroidism was deemed stable given no ophthalmopathy progression within 18 months. This clonotype was detected a few times. Its target is unknown. This clonotype originated in a man younger than 45 with Graves' hyperthyroidism. The source material was blood.

DNA for the CDR3: TGCAGTGCGACCCCTAAGGGCCCCTCCGAGCAGTACTTC. As protein: CSATPKGPSEQYF. This rearrangement joins TRBV20-1 to TRBJ2-7; D gene uncertain. This CDR3 spans 13 amino acids. Germline V CDR1 and CDR2: DFQATT, SNEGSKA (reference sequence). V lost 6 bases, J lost 6 bases, and 18 bases lay in between.